This TCR beta chain appears in the sequencing data of a study of blood T cell repertoires in COVID-19. Overall study context: Italy, Spain and the United States were the sources of the convalescent and acute COVID-19 samples.

In assigning cohorts, the study relied on participant-reported clinical history. Study processing details: The assay estimated nucleated cells by amplifying reference gene primers. Here immunoSEQ multiplex PCR was the method, and the copy in TCRdb shows in-frame clones only, minus some. V and J calls and clone size are those listed in that table; D and trimming were worked out from the DNA. Among approximately 300,000 clones listed, approximately 92% were seen once. As for this clone: Distinct nucleotide sequences in the sample also encode this CDR3.

This sequence was found in a woman aged 25 to 39 who had recovered from COVID-19. Sequencing was carried out using PBMCs or T cells enriched from blood (not recorded which).

DNA for the CDR3: TGTGCCAGCAGTTTGGGACAGGGGAATTCACCCCTCCACTTT. This encodes CASSLGQGNSPLHF. The chain links TRBV27 to TRBJ1-6; the match to TRBD1 covers 10 bases. V was clipped by 3 bases and J by 7 bases; unmatched bases: 0. CDR1 and CDR2 from the germline V gene are MNHEY and SMNVEV (reference sequence). The CDR3 sequence is 14 residues long.